The T cell receptor (beta chain) under discussion was sequenced for a study of cytomegalovirus exposure and HLA in healthy donors. Study context: Early on, a data release was issued that held 80 million to 90 million unique TCRs from HLA-typed donors. Broader study findings: A previous analysis found most TCR beta V segments productive roughly 87% or roughly 30% of the time. In a later analysis, a missense DCLRE1C variant was linked to TCR beta V- and J-gene trimming.

Comment on this clone: The antigen remains unidentified.

The study ran its PCR with 60 Vbeta and 13 Jbeta primers. Sequencing was performed with immunoSEQ multiplex PCR; in TCRdb, only in-frame clones are kept and a portion is missing. The sample consists of around 200,000 clones, about 81% of them appearing once. Source material: PBMCs. This TCR came from a woman in her late teens or twenties in good health and CMV-seronegative.

CDR3: CASLASGGATYEQYF. The CDR3 nucleotides are TGTGCCAGCCTTGCTAGCGGGGGGGCCACCTACGAGCAGTACTTC. V and J are TRBV6-6 and TRBJ2-7; 12 nucleotides agree with TRBD2. Germline V gene sequence: CDR1 MNHNY, CDR2 SVGAGI (reference sequence). Trimming cost V 8 bases and J 2 bases; bases outside gene matches: 7. This CDR3 region has 15 residues.